A single sample is the source of the 3 T cell receptor beta chains below, sequenced in a study of naive and memory T cell subsets. A UMI-containing oligonucleotide was joined by 3' ligation to the TCR cDNA template. Amplification of ligated cDNA took four PCR rounds with SP2 and nested alpha and beta constant primers. A single record per CDR3 protein comes from TCRdb applying MiXCR to the UMI-ligation and nested PCR reads. The sample consists of over 20,000 distinct CDR3 sequences, over 4% of them appearing once. Input material: blood. These receptors all stem from an adult in good health.

Sample share makes this clonotype medium-sized. The chain carries TRBV7-3 and TRBJ2-6; 10 positions agree with TRBD1. Germline V gene data show CDR1 as SGHTA and CDR2 as FQGTGA. With V trimmed by 3 bases and J by 0 bases, 5 bases remained unmatched. CDR3 length equals 18 residues. The CDR3 spells CASSFSGQGSSGANVLTF. DNA for the CDR3: TGTGCCAGCAGCTTCTCGGGACAGGGGTCCTCTGGGGCCAACGTCCTGACTTTC.

This clonotype has ten or more counts. The gene calls are TRBV6-2 or TRBV6-3 and TRBJ2-1; 7 bases agree with TRBD2. Per germline, CDR1 MNHEY and CDR2 SVGEGT. The CDR3 has 14 residues. V shed 7 bases and J 2 bases; nucleotides not matched to a gene: 5. Here the CDR3 DNA reads TGTGCCAGCACCATAGCGGGTGCCTACAATGAGCAGTTCTTC. Translating it yields CASTIAGAYNEQFF.

In its sample, this clonotype ranks as medium-sized (0.01 to 0.1%). The rearrangement joins TRBV12-3 or TRBV12-4 to TRBJ2-1; 8 nucleotides align to TRBD2. Losses at the gene ends were 2 bases for V and 8 bases for J; bases not matched to a gene: 8. The CDR3 has 15 residues. CDR3 protein: CASSLRASGWDEQFF. CDR3 sequence (DNA): TGTGCCAGCAGTTTAAGGGCTAGCGGGTGGGATGAGCAGTTCTTC.